This TCR beta chain was captured in a study of TIL therapy for anti-PD-1-resistant metastatic lung cancer. The time point is: pre-treatment sample, taken before nivolumab and TIL therapy. Adults with stage 4 NSCLC were enrolled in a phase I trial. The CDR3 length is 17 residues. From germline, CDR1 is SGDLS and CDR2 YYNGEE. With V trimmed by 3 bases and J by 3 bases, 10 bases remained unmatched. Sequencing used immunoSEQ v3. Measured with immunoSEQ multiplex PCR; TCRdb has only the in-frame clones, and not every one. The sample has tens of thousands of clones; just over 70% are singletons. The origin of this receptor is a person between 25 and 80 years old with non-small cell lung cancer. The material was blood, obtained at baseline. The chain recombines TRBV9 with TRBJ1-3; 9 nucleotides agree with TRBD1. The CDR3 region has the DNA TGTGCCAGCAGCGGCGGACAGGGGATTGTTAGTGGAAACACCATATATTTT. Protein product: CASSGGQGIVSGNTIYF.